Listed below are T cell receptor beta chains from one sample, sequenced in a study of post-analysis software for immune sequencing data. TCRdb reprocessed the PCR reads via MiXCR and lists one record per CDR3 protein. The table records fewer than 900,000 distinct CDR3 sequences, around 42% of them present only once. Sequencing was carried out using blood. Source of these receptors: a girl aged 10 to 17 with multiple sclerosis. Both conserved end residues are part of each CDR3. D genes are given only for firm matches. Expanded clones are given a class, and other clones once, few, many or no size at all.

size: .
V: TRBV6-1
J: TRBJ2-3
D: .
DNA: TGTGCCAGCAGTGCAACCGGGACCCCGGTCGGCACAGATACGCAGTATTTT
CDR3: CASSATGTPVGTDTQYF

size: .
V: TRBV10-2
J: TRBJ2-5
D: .
DNA: TGCGCCAGCAGCCGTTCTACAGGGGGGGTCCTCCAAAAGACCCAGTACTTC
CDR3: CASSRSTGGVLQKTQYF

size: .
V: TRBV12-3/TRBV12-4
J: TRBJ2-3
D: TRBD2
DNA: TGTGCCAGCAGTCTGAGCAGCGGGAGGTTACATACGCAGTATTTT
CDR3: CASSLSSGRLHTQYF

size: few
V: TRBV13
J: TRBJ2-1
D: .
DNA: TGTGCCAGCAGCTTAGGGGACTCTAATTTTAAACATGAGCAGTTCTTC
CDR3: CASSLGDSNFKHEQFF

size: .
V: TRBV5-1
J: TRBJ1-1
D: TRBD1
DNA: TGCGCCAGCGGTCAGGACAGGCAGAACACTGAAGCTTTCTTT
CDR3: CASGQDRQNTEAFF

size: few
V: TRBV11-2
J: TRBJ2-7
D: .
DNA: TGTGCCAGCAGCTTAGAGGAGGGGCCCTACGAGCAGTACTTC
CDR3: CASSLEEGPYEQYF

size: .
V: TRBV29-1
J: TRBJ1-2
D: .
DNA: TGCAGCGTTGCGAAAGGGGACTTCTATGGCTACACCTTC
CDR3: CSVAKGDFYGYTF

size: .
V: TRBV10-1
J: TRBJ2-1
D: .
DNA: TGCGCCAGCAGTGAGGTCGCGGGTCGGGAGCAGTTCTTC
CDR3: CASSEVAGREQFF

size: .
V: TRBV7-2
J: TRBJ2-3
D: .
DNA: TGTGCCAGCAGCTTAGGGGGTGGGCGGGATACGCAGTATTTT
CDR3: CASSLGGGRDTQYF

size: .
V: TRBV6-6
J: TRBJ1-5
D: .
DNA: TGTGCCAGCAGTTACAAGAGTTTTTCCAATCAGCCCCAGCATTTT
CDR3: CASSYKSFSNQPQHF

size: few
V: TRBV12-3/TRBV12-4
J: TRBJ1-2
D: .
DNA: TGTGCCAGCACACCGCGTGACAGGTTTTACTATGGCTACACCTTC
CDR3: CASTPRDRFYYGYTF

size: once
V: TRBV6-6
J: TRBJ1-2
D: .
DNA: TGTGCCAGCAGTTACTTAGGTGGCTATGGCTACACCTTC
CDR3: CASSYLGGYGYTF

size: few
V: TRBV12-3/TRBV12-4
J: TRBJ2-3
D: .
DNA: TGTGCCAGCAGTTTAATGCCTTGGACCGCAGATACGCAGTATTTT
CDR3: CASSLMPWTADTQYF

size: few
V: TRBV7-3
J: TRBJ2-3
D: .
DNA: TGTGCCAGCAGCCCCAGGGGCTCAGTCACAGATACGCAGTATTTT
CDR3: CASSPRGSVTDTQYF

size: .
V: TRBV20-1
J: TRBJ2-1
D: TRBD1
DNA: TGCAGTGCCCCCGTTCCCGGGACAGCGAACAATGAGCAGTTCTTC
CDR3: CSAPVPGTANNEQFF

size: few
V: TRBV29-1
J: TRBJ2-1
D: .
DNA: TGCAGCGTCAACAAAGGGGGGGTAAGGTCCCCGTACAATGAGCGGTTCTTC
CDR3: CSVNKGGVRSPYNERFF

size: .
V: TRBV6-5
J: TRBJ1-1
D: .
DNA: TGTGCCAGCAGTTACTCGATCAGCGGGGCCGCTGAAGCTTTCTTT
CDR3: CASSYSISGAAEAFF

size: .
V: TRBV6-1
J: TRBJ1-2
D: .
DNA: TGTGCCAGCTTCAGCTCCCCGGGCAGGTCCTATGGCTACACCTTC
CDR3: CASFSSPGRSYGYTF

size: once
V: TRBV7-9
J: TRBJ2-6
D: .
DNA: TGTGCCAGCAGCTTCCACAGGGAATCCCCAAGCTCTGGGGCCAACGTCCTGACTTTC
CDR3: CASSFHRESPSSGANVLTF

size: .
V: TRBV15
J: TRBJ2-1
D: .
DNA: TGTGCCACCAGCAGGGTGGAACCGACCGGTGAGCAGTTCTTC
CDR3: CATSRVEPTGEQFF

size: .
V: TRBV6-2/TRBV6-3
J: TRBJ2-1
D: .
DNA: TGTGCCAGCAGTTCCCTCAGGGGCCGAGAGGACGATGAGCAGTTCTTC
CDR3: CASSSLRGREDDEQFF

size: few
V: TRBV5-1
J: TRBJ1-6
D: TRBD1
DNA: TGCGCCAGCAGCTTGGGAGGACAGGGGATTAATTCACCCCTCCACTTT
CDR3: CASSLGGQGINSPLHF

size: few
V: TRBV2
J: TRBJ2-3
D: .
DNA: TGTGCCAGCAGTGAAATGAATGGTTGGAGCACAGATACGCAGTATTTT
CDR3: CASSEMNGWSTDTQYF

size: .
V: TRBV12-3/TRBV12-4
J: TRBJ2-1
D: TRBD2
DNA: TGTGCCAGCAGTTTAGAGGTAGCGGGGATGTATGAGCAGTTCTTC
CDR3: CASSLEVAGMYEQFF

size: .
V: TRBV18
J: TRBJ1-1
D: .
DNA: TGTGCCAGCTCACCCCGGGACGGATACACTGAAGCTTTCTTT
CDR3: CASSPRDGYTEAFF

size: .
V: TRBV7-9
J: TRBJ2-1
D: TRBD2
DNA: TGTGCCAGCAGCTTAGAGGAGGCTAGCGGGAGAGATGAGCAGTTCTTC
CDR3: CASSLEEASGRDEQFF

size: few
V: TRBV28
J: TRBJ2-5
D: TRBD2
DNA: TGTGCCAGCAGTCCCCACACTAGCGGGAGGGGAGAGACCCAGTACTTC
CDR3: CASSPHTSGRGETQYF

size: .
V: TRBV10-3
J: TRBJ1-5
D: .
DNA: TGTGCCATCAGTGAGGGCGGGGTCACGGATCAGCCCCAGCATTTT
CDR3: CAISEGGVTDQPQHF

size: .
V: TRBV24-1
J: TRBJ2-5
D: .
DNA: TGTGCCACCAGTGACACGGGACAACAAGAGACCCAGTACTTC
CDR3: CATSDTGQQETQYF

size: once
V: TRBV27
J: TRBJ1-5
D: .
DNA: TGTGCCAGCTCCCCGGGGGGGTTACATCAGCCCCAGCATTTT
CDR3: CASSPGGLHQPQHF

size: .
V: TRBV29-1
J: TRBJ2-1
D: TRBD2
DNA: TGCAGCGTTGAGGGTCTAGCGGGAATTAACAATGAGCAGTTCTTC
CDR3: CSVEGLAGINNEQFF

size: many
V: TRBV12-3/TRBV12-4
J: TRBJ2-5
D: TRBD2
DNA: TGTGCCAGCAGTTTACAACTAGCGGAGTCCCAAGAGACCCAGTACTTC
CDR3: CASSLQLAESQETQYF

size: .
V: TRBV5-1
J: TRBJ2-7
D: .
DNA: TGCGCCAGCAGCTTCGGGGACCTCTCCTACGAGCAGTACTTC
CDR3: CASSFGDLSYEQYF

size: few
V: TRBV7-2
J: TRBJ2-7
D: .
DNA: TGTGCCAGCAGCTTGAGGGCGCGAGGGGCCAACTCCTACGAGCAGTACTTC
CDR3: CASSLRARGANSYEQYF

size: .
V: TRBV6-1
J: TRBJ2-3
D: .
DNA: TGTGCCAGCAGGGAAGGGGACTTCCACACAGATACACAGTATTTT
CDR3: CASREGDFHTDTQYF

size: few
V: TRBV20-1
J: TRBJ2-6
D: .
DNA: TGCAGTGCTAGAGCGGTGTCCTCTGGGGCCAACGTCCTGACTTTC
CDR3: CSARAVSSGANVLTF

size: .
V: TRBV7-2
J: TRBJ2-1
D: .
DNA: TGTGCCAGCAACCTTCTGGCACAGGGACCCTACAATGAGCAGTTCTTC
CDR3: CASNLLAQGPYNEQFF

size: .
V: TRBV9
J: TRBJ1-2
D: TRBD1
DNA: TGTGCCAGCACCGGCCGAGGACAGGGCGCCACTGGCTATGGCTACACCTTC
CDR3: CASTGRGQGATGYGYTF

size: .
V: TRBV12-3/TRBV12-4
J: TRBJ2-1
D: .
DNA: TGTGCCAGCAGTTTGGTAGGGGACGGTGAGCAGTTCTTC
CDR3: CASSLVGDGEQFF

size: .
V: TRBV5-5
J: TRBJ2-1
D: TRBD1
DNA: TGTGCCAGCAGCCCCGGCCCCCAAGACAACAGGGGGCCCTCCTACAATGAGCAGTTCTTC
CDR3: CASSPGPQDNRGPSYNEQFF

size: few
V: TRBV6-2/TRBV6-3
J: TRBJ2-7
D: .
DNA: TGTGCCAGCACCCCACGGGACTTCCGATGGAGCGAGCAGTACTTC
CDR3: CASTPRDFRWSEQYF

size: many
V: TRBV25-1
J: TRBJ2-7
D: .
DNA: TGTGCCAGCAGTGAAGGGGGCGAGCAGTACTTC
CDR3: CASSEGGEQYF

size: few
V: TRBV25-1
J: TRBJ2-5
D: .
DNA: TGTGCCAGCAGTGAAGGGCAGTGGGGTGGAGAGACCCAGTACTTC
CDR3: CASSEGQWGGETQYF

size: few
V: TRBV20-1
J: TRBJ1-1
D: TRBD1
DNA: TGCAGTGCTAGACACCCGACAGGGGACACTGAAGCTTTCTTT
CDR3: CSARHPTGDTEAFF

size: few
V: TRBV5-1
J: TRBJ2-5
D: .
DNA: TGCGCCAGCAGCTTCGGGGGACAGCTCCAAGAGACCCAGTACTTC
CDR3: CASSFGGQLQETQYF

size: few
V: TRBV20-1
J: TRBJ1-2
D: .
DNA: TGCAGTGCCAGGAACCCCTGGGCCGGGGATTATGGCTACACCTTC
CDR3: CSARNPWAGDYGYTF

size: few
V: TRBV5-1
J: TRBJ2-4
D: .
DNA: TGCGCCAGCAGCTTGGATAGGACATCCAAAAACATTCAGTACTTC
CDR3: CASSLDRTSKNIQYF

size: .
V: TRBV25-1
J: TRBJ2-7
D: .
DNA: TGTGCCAGCACAACAGGGTTGGGCTACGAGCAGTACTTC
CDR3: CASTTGLGYEQYF

size: .
V: TRBV27
J: TRBJ2-3
D: TRBD2
DNA: TGTGCCAGCAGTTTAGCGGGAGGGGGTCCCTCGCAGTATTTT
CDR3: CASSLAGGGPSQYF

size: few
V: TRBV20-1
J: TRBJ2-7
D: .
DNA: TGCAGTGCTGGCGCACAGGGTATTTCCGAGCAGTACTTC
CDR3: CSAGAQGISEQYF